The 17 T cell receptor beta chains below were found in one sample sequenced in a study of human T cells and chemical hapten exposure. Documented time point: patch test 3, about 24 weeks after DPC sensitization. Sample treatment: therapeutic diphenylcyclopropenone sensitization with weekly scalp DPC. Each CDR3 protein gets one entry after TCRdb re-called the RACE reads with MiXCR. Found here are 150,000 to 200,000 distinct CDR3 sequences, around 30% of them singletons; the top ten hold around 1.9%. This specimen consisted of whole blood, obtained in connection with sensitization to the hapten diphenylcyclopropenone (DPC). Receptor source: a woman between 18 and 29 years old with alopecia areata. Some clones in this sample may be carry-over from other donors' samples.

Many counts were recorded for this clonotype. The V gene is TRBV11-1, the J gene TRBJ2-1; D uncertain. V lost 4 bases, J lost 4 bases, and 14 bases lay in between. The CDR3 contains 15 residues. Germline CDR1 SGHAT, CDR2 FQDESV (reference sequence). The CDR3 is CASSYLPGTYNEQFF. The CDR3 nucleotides are TGTGCCAGCAGCTATCTTCCGGGCACATACAATGAGCAGTTCTTC.

The sample holds a few counts of this clonotype. This chain connects TRBV19 to TRBJ2-1; no reliable D call. This CDR3 has 16 amino acids. In germline, CDR1 is LNHDA, CDR2 SQIVND (reference sequence). Trimming cost V 4 bases and J 4 bases, with 17 bases left between them. CDR3 sequence: CASSKTDGNLYNEQFF. DNA for the CDR3: TGTGCCAGTAGTAAAACGGACGGAAACCTTTACAATGAGCAGTTCTTC.

The rearrangement links TRBV7-9 to TRBJ2-7, with 9 bases lining up with TRBD1. V was pared by 5 bases and J by 6 bases, with 5 bases of the junction left unmatched. The germline V gene encodes CDR1 SEHNR and CDR2 FQNEAQ (reference sequence). The CDR3 is 13 residues long. CDR3 residues: CASSTGGWSEQYF. The CDR3 DNA reads TGTGCCAGCAGCACAGGGGGCTGGAGCGAGCAGTACTTC. Based on the CDR3 plus reference TRBV7-9 and TRBJ2-7, the full variable domain is DTGVSQNPRHKITKRGQNVTFRCDPISEHNRLYWYRQTLGQGPEFLTYFQNEAQLEKSRLLSDRFSAERPKGSFSTLEIQRTEQGDSAMYLCASSTGGWSEQYFGPGTRLTVT.

This clonotype was counted many times. The gene calls are TRBV11-2 and TRBJ2-1; 7 bases are shared with TRBD2. Unmatched junction bases numbered 9, after V lost 2 bases and J lost 8 bases. This CDR3 has 15 amino acids. The V gene's germline CDR1 is SGHAT and CDR2 FQNNGV. The CDR3: CASSLIPSGADEQFF. Here the CDR3 DNA reads TGTGCCAGCAGCTTAATTCCGAGCGGGGCGGATGAGCAGTTCTTC.

Only a few counts were recorded for this clonotype. The chain uses TRBV29-1 and TRBJ2-7; TRBD1 matches 9 bases. The CDR3 is made up of 14 amino acids. V lost 5 bases, J lost 4 bases, and 9 bases stayed unmatched. The germline gives CDR1 SQVTM, CDR2 ANQGSEA. The CDR3 spells CSVNRGTGYYEQYF. DNA of the CDR3: TGCAGCGTTAATCGAGGGACAGGGTATTACGAGCAGTACTTC.

The rearrangement links TRBV29-1 to TRBJ2-1; TRBD1 might be the D (5 bases). Germline V gene lookup returns CDR1 SQVTM and CDR2 ANQGSEA. V was pared by 6 bases and J by 4 bases, with 28 bases between. CDR3 length: 18 residues. The CDR3 bases are TGCAGCGTCATAGGGGATCCCGACCAACGGAGAATATACAATGAGCAGTTCTTC. Its protein is CSVIGDPDQRRIYNEQFF.

The V call is TRBV2, the J call TRBJ2-7; D is perhaps TRBD1 (7 bases). The CDR3 totals 12 residues. The ends were cut back, 7 bases at V and 7 bases at J, with 14 bases in the middle. CDR1 SNHLY and CDR2 FYNNEI come from the germline V gene. The CDR3 DNA follows: TGTGCCAGCACCGAGGGGGCGGGGGAGCAGTACTTC. Translated: CASTEGAGEQYF.

This clonotype was counted a few times. The chain employs TRBV29-1 and TRBJ2-2; D unclear. Trimming took off 8 bases at V and 6 bases at J, with 13 bases between the two ends. This CDR3 has 12 residues. From germline, CDR1 is SQVTM and CDR2 ANQGSEA. This CDR3 is CSFSKVSGELFF. Written as DNA, the CDR3 is TGCAGCTTTAGCAAGGTGTCCGGGGAGCTGTTTTTT.

This clonotype was seen a few times. The V gene is TRBV29-1, the J gene TRBJ1-2; TRBD1 matches at 8 bases. Germline V gives CDR1 SQVTM, CDR2 ANQGSEA. This CDR3 is 15 amino acids long. The J segment lost 14 bases and the V segment lost 0 bases, leaving 17 bases of the junction unmatched. The CDR3 loop reads CSVEDLFGTGFFRTF. The CDR3 DNA is TGCAGCGTTGAAGATCTTTTCGGGACAGGTTTTTTCCGAACCTTC.

In its sample, this clonotype was seen a few times. V and J are TRBV19 and TRBJ2-1; D remains ambiguous. V was cut by 3 bases and J by 10 bases, with 25 bases left in between. This CDR3 has 17 amino acids. CDR1 LNHDA and CDR2 SQIVND come from the germline V gene (reference sequence). The CDR3 sequence is CASSMIGGPGWSMEQFF. DNA of the CDR3: TGTGCCAGTAGTATGATAGGTGGCCCCGGCTGGTCAATGGAGCAGTTCTTC.

The chain couples TRBV20-1 to TRBJ1-2, with D unresolved. V shed 0 bases and J shed 7 bases, with 9 bases lying between them. Germline lookup yields CDR1 DFQATT and CDR2 SNEGSKA (reference sequence). This CDR3 region has 12 residues. The chain's CDR3 is CSARERALGYTF. CDR3 DNA: TGCAGTGCTAGAGAGCGGGCCCTTGGCTACACCTTC.

This chain connects TRBV12-3 or TRBV12-4 to TRBJ1-1; D gene ambiguous. Trimming stripped 1 base from V and 7 bases from J, with 4 bases between. The CDR3 is 11 amino acids. The CDR3 region is CASSLGFEAFF. The DNA of the CDR3 is TGTGCCAGCAGTTTAGGGTTTGAAGCTTTCTTT.

The CDR3 region has the DNA TGTGCCACCCTTAAATCTCCCATGAACACTGAAGCTTTCTTT. It is translated as CATLKSPMNTEAFF. The genes are TRBV10-3 and TRBJ1-1; D call uncertain. The germline V gene encodes CDR1 ENHRY and CDR2 SYGVKD. V lost 10 bases to trimming and J lost 0 bases, with 15 bases between them. The CDR3 loop spans 14 amino acids.

V gene TRBV2 combines with J gene TRBJ2-1, with D perhaps matching TRBD1 (6 bases). Trimming shortened V by 1 base and J by 7 bases, and 8 bases separated the two germline ends. Germline V CDR1 and CDR2: SNHLY, FYNNEI. The CDR3 covers 13 residues. The CDR3: CASSEVRGNEQFF. The CDR3 DNA sequence: TGTGCCAGCAGTGAAGTGAGGGGGAATGAGCAGTTCTTC.

In its sample, this clonotype was seen a few times. As DNA, the CDR3 is TGCGCCAGCAGCGTGGGGGACGCCGGGACTGAAGCTTTCTTT. This sequence encodes CASSVGDAGTEAFF. This chain uses TRBV5-1 with TRBJ1-1; D perhaps matches TRBD1 (5 bases). The CDR3 loop spans 14 amino acids. CDR1 SGHRS and CDR2 YFSETQ come from the germline V gene. V was pared by 4 bases and J by 5 bases, with 15 bases between.

This rearrangement joins TRBV5-1 to TRBJ1-5; TRBD1 might be the D (5 bases). The CDR3 runs 14 residues. Germline-derived CDR1 and CDR2 are SGHRS and YFSETQ. The germline V and J ends were trimmed by 3 bases and 2 bases, with 9 bases remaining between them. The CDR3, as DNA: TGCGCCAGCAGCTATGGGGGGGGCAATCAGCCCCAGCATTTT. It is translated as CASSYGGGNQPQHF.

There are a few counts of this clonotype. Here the CDR3 DNA reads TGTGCCAGCAGGATAGACACGGTAGAGCAGTTCTTC. It yields the protein CASRIDTVEQFF. The gene calls are TRBV4-2 and TRBJ2-1; D gene unclear. Germline V CDR1 and CDR2: LGHNA, YNFKEQ. Trimming left V 6 bases short and J 10 bases short, with 13 bases between. There are 12 residues in the CDR3.